These 15 T cell receptor beta chains came from one sample sequenced in a study of shared clonotypes between healthy human individuals. Naive-designated CD8 cells lacked CD45RO, were positively enriched for CCR7, and omitted terminally differentiated effector memory CD45RA+ cells. Profiling relied on immunoSEQ multiplex PCR, and the TCRdb table lists in-frame clones only, not all of them. Among 1.5 million to 2.5 million clones listed, just under 95% were seen once. Input material: naive CD8+ T cells sorted from blood. The receptors originated from a man younger than 30 in good health.

The V and J genes are TRBV2 and TRBJ1-5; 8 bases agree with TRBD1. The CDR3 extends over 15 amino acids. The V and J ends lost 6 bases and 2 bases, in that order; junction bases with no gene match: 6. In germline, CDR1 is SNHLY, CDR2 FYNNEI. Here the CDR3 reads CASSQTGEGNQPQHF. In DNA form, the CDR3 reads TGTGCCAGCAGCCAGACAGGGGAGGGCAATCAGCCCCAGCATTTT.

The chain has TRBV6-6 and TRBJ2-5; no clear D. In germline, CDR1 is MNHNY, CDR2 SVGAGI (reference sequence). CDR3 size: 12 residues. V gave up 7 bases and J gave up 1 base, with 7 bases separating them. The CDR3 protein is CASNTPQETQYF. Written as DNA, the CDR3 is TGTGCCAGCAACACCCCCCAAGAGACCCAGTACTTC.

The chain has TRBV2 and TRBJ2-3; possible D gene TRBD2, 6 bases. V lost 9 bases and J lost 1, with 17 bases in between. The germline V gene encodes CDR1 SNHLY and CDR2 FYNNEI. CDR3 length equals 15 residues. The CDR3: CARRRVKDRTDTQYF. CDR3 bases: TGTGCCAGGAGGAGGGTCAAGGATCGCACAGATACGCAGTATTTT.

The chain has TRBV7-9 and TRBJ2-7; the D is unclear. The V end lost 5 bases, the J end lost 2 bases, and 13 bases lay between the germline ends. Germline-derived CDR1 and CDR2 are SEHNR and FQNEAQ (reference sequence). This CDR3 has 14 residues. CDR3 region: CASSPPQVTYEQYF. The CDR3 DNA follows: TGTGCCAGCAGCCCACCGCAGGTAACCTACGAGCAGTACTTC.

This sequence joins TRBV6-7 and TRBJ2-7; D is ambiguous. TRBV6-7 is filed as an ORF, its function uncertain. The CDR3 runs 18 residues. Trimming took off 0 bases at V and 4 bases at J, with 22 bases between the two ends. The DNA for the CDR3 is TGTGCCAGCAGTTACTCGAAGTATTACCCGGGTGGAAGTTACGAGCAGTACTTC. It translates to CASSYSKYYPGGSYEQYF.

This chain links TRBV27 with TRBJ1-2; D unclear. CDR1 is MNHEY and CDR2 is SMNVEV in the germline V gene (reference sequence). Trimming shortened V by 11 bases and J by 0 bases, and 16 bases separated the two germline ends. CDR3 length equals 14 residues. The DNA of the CDR3 is TGTGCCGCTGGGTCTCCCGCTACTAACTATGGCTACACCTTC. Translation: CAAGSPATNYGYTF.

On this clone: The same CDR3 is also encoded by other DNA sequences in this sample. This chain joins TRBV6-5 and TRBJ1-2, with 7 bases matching TRBD1. This CDR3 region has 15 residues. Per the germline V gene, CDR1 is MNHEY and CDR2 is SVGAGI. With V trimmed by 0 bases and J by 2 bases, 3 bases remained unmatched. The CDR3 DNA reads TGTGCCAGCAGTTACTCACAGGGGACCAACTATGGCTACACCTTC. As protein: CASSYSQGTNYGYTF.

This clone was picked up one time. The chain uses TRBV6-6 and TRBJ2-1, with D possibly TRBD2 on 6 matching bases. Germline CDR1 is MNHNY and CDR2 is SVGAGI (reference sequence). V was cut by 6 bases and J by 5 bases, with 14 bases left in between. This CDR3 comprises 14 residues. The CDR3, as DNA: TGTGCCAGCAGAGAAACACCGGGAGACAATGAGCAGTTCTTC. This codes for CASRETPGDNEQFF.

This clone turned up a few times. The V and J genes are TRBV21-1 and TRBJ2-7; the table assigns TRBD2, which was not confirmed against the DNA. TRBV21-1 is designated a pseudogene. CDR3 length: 11 residues. The CDR3 spells CASSKGTGEVF. In DNA form, the CDR3 reads TGTGCCAGCAGCAAAGGGACGGGGGAGGTCTTC.

J is TRBJ1-4 and V is TRBV9, with TRBD1 matching 7 bases. Germline V CDR1 and CDR2: SGDLS, YYNGEE. The V and J ends lost 3 bases and 0 bases, in that order; junction bases with no gene match: 2. The CDR3 covers 15 residues. The CDR3 reads CASSAGTATNEKLFF. The CDR3 DNA reads as TGTGCCAGCAGCGCCGGGACAGCAACTAATGAAAAACTGTTTTTT.

The chain carries TRBV11-1 and TRBJ2-7, with D unresolved. Germline values: CDR1 SGHAT, CDR2 FQDESV (reference sequence). The CDR3 consists of 12 residues. Trimming removed 5 bases from V and 0 bases from J, with 5 bases in between. The CDR3 is CASSSYSYEQYF. The DNA for the CDR3 is TGTGCCAGCAGCAGTTACTCCTACGAGCAGTACTTC.

This chain connects TRBV29-1 to TRBJ1-2, with unresolved D. The ends were cut back, 0 bases at V and 0 bases at J, with 14 bases in the middle. The germline CDR1 and CDR2 sequences are SQVTM and ANQGSEA. The CDR3 sequence is 16 residues long. The CDR3: CSVEDKGWPSNYGYTF. CDR3 DNA: TGCAGCGTTGAAGATAAGGGATGGCCCTCTAACTATGGCTACACCTTC.

This chain uses TRBV5-5 with TRBJ1-2, with 8 bases identical to TRBD1. The CDR3 runs 17 residues. Germline assignment: CDR1 SGHKS and CDR2 YYEKEE (reference sequence). V lost 0 bases to trimming and J lost 4 bases; unmatched junction nucleotides: 11. DNA of the CDR3: TGTGCCAGCAGCTTGGATGGACCACAGGGGGGTTTCTATGGCTACACCTTC. Its protein product is CASSLDGPQGGFYGYTF. The complete variable domain, with remaining parts taken from reference TRBV5-5 and TRBJ1-2, reads DAGVTQSPTHLIKTRGQQVTLRCSPISGHKSVSWYQQVLGQGPQFIFQYYEKEERGRGNFPDRFSARQFPNYSSELNVNALLLGDSALYLCASSLDGPQGGFYGYTFGSGTRLTVV.

This chain joins TRBV30 and TRBJ1-4; 10 positions match TRBD1. Germline V gene data show CDR1 as GTSNPN and CDR2 as SVGIG (reference sequence). Germline trimming cut 5 bases from V and 8 bases from J; bases unmatched to any gene: 8. CDR3 length: 14 residues. The CDR3 coding sequence is TGTGCCTGGGACAGGGGGCCCGGGGACGAAAAACTGTTTTTT. Translated, it gives CAWDRGPGDEKLFF. Full variable domain (missing parts from reference TRBV30 and TRBJ1-4): SQTIHQWPATLVQPVGSPLSLECTVEGTSNPNLYWYRQAAGRGLQLLFYSVGIGQISSEVPQNLSASRPQDRQFILSSKKLLLSDSGFYLCAWDRGPGDEKLFFGSGTQLSVL.

V usage is TRBV29-1 and J usage is TRBJ2-2, with TRBD1 as a possible D gene (5 bases). The CDR3 covers 13 residues. Between the trimmed V and J ends, which lost 7 bases and 1 base, there was a span of 10 bases. Germline CDR1 and CDR2: SQVTM and ANQGSEA. The CDR3: CSASGQNTGELFF. CDR3 coding DNA: TGCAGCGCCTCCGGACAGAACACCGGGGAGCTGTTTTTT.